The 15 T cell receptor beta chains presented below share a single source sample, sequenced in a study of shared clonotypes between healthy human individuals. Data came from immunoSEQ multiplex PCR; TCRdb stores just in-frame clones and leaves some out. The sample shows 2 million to 2.5 million clones, 85% to 95% of them seen only once. Sequences were obtained from naive CD4+ T cells from PBMCs. Specified subset: CD45RA+ positively selected. The receptors stem from a man in his late teens or twenties in good health. Some clones in this sample may be carry-over from other donors' samples.

The V call is TRBV6-5, the J call TRBJ2-4; possibly TRBD1 for D (5 bases). Germline V CDR1 and CDR2: MNHEY, SVGAGI. V lost 8 bases and J lost 6, with 14 bases in between. The CDR3 length is 13 residues. CDR3 protein: CASRPGAVNIQYF. CDR3 DNA: TGTGCCAGCCGACCTGGGGCAGTAAACATTCAGTACTTC.

The genes are TRBV18 and TRBJ2-2, with D possibly matching TRBD2 (5 bases). Germline values: CDR1 KGHSH, CDR2 LQKENI. Trimming took 8 bases from V and 1 from J, leaving 11 bases between them. The length of the CDR3 is 14 residues. The CDR3 nucleotides are TGTGCCAGCAGTAACCGGGAGAACACCGGGGAGCTGTTTTTT. Protein sequence: CASSNRENTGELFF.

This rearrangement joins TRBV27 to TRBJ1-1, with unresolved D. The CDR3 contains 14 residues. Germline CDR1 and CDR2: MNHEY and SMNVEV (reference sequence). V was pared by 0 bases and J by 4 bases, with 9 bases between. CDR3 nucleotide sequence: TGTGCCAGCAGTTTATCGGTCCTGGGCACTGAAGCTTTCTTT. Protein sequence: CASSLSVLGTEAFF.

The rearrangement joins TRBV2 to TRBJ2-7; maybe TRBD1 (5 bases). Germline values: CDR1 SNHLY, CDR2 FYNNEI. This CDR3 comprises 15 residues. With 6 bases removed from V and 0 bases from J, the gap between germline ends came to 15 bases. DNA of the CDR3: TGTGCCAGCAGGAAGGTGGCCCAGGGCTCCTACGAGCAGTACTTC. The encoded protein is CASRKVAQGSYEQYF.

The V gene is TRBV2, the J gene TRBJ1-2; the D is unclear. Germline V gene sequence: CDR1 SNHLY, CDR2 FYNNEI. Trimming removed 3 bases from V and 8 bases from J, with 22 bases in between. This CDR3 is built from 16 residues. CDR3 protein: CASSDVGHLGVGGYTF. For the CDR3, the DNA is TGTGCCAGCAGTGATGTTGGCCATCTGGGTGTAGGGGGCTACACCTTC.

The CDR3 here is CASRTSGNYEQYF. The CDR3 DNA reads TGTGCCAGCAGAACTAGCGGGAACTACGAGCAGTACTTC. The chain recombines TRBV5-4 with TRBJ2-7; 10 bases agree with TRBD2. The V segment lost 5 bases and the J segment 3 bases; nucleotides outside the gene matches: 2. This CDR3 is built from 13 residues. The V gene's germline CDR1 is SGHNT and CDR2 YYREEE (reference sequence).

The gene calls are TRBV2 and TRBJ2-4; TRBD2 matches at 16 bases. This CDR3 is built from 16 residues. J lost 9 bases, V lost 4 bases, and 6 bases had no gene match. Germline V gene sequence: CDR1 SNHLY, CDR2 FYNNEI. The chain's CDR3 is CASSVSGTSGRGIQYF. CDR3 bases: TGTGCCAGCAGTGTGTCCGGGACTAGCGGGAGGGGCATTCAGTACTTC.

The chain employs TRBV10-1 and TRBJ1-5, with 10 nucleotides matching TRBD1. CDR1 is WNHNN, CDR2 SYGVQD, per germline (reference sequence). This CDR3 spans 20 amino acids. V shed 6 bases and J 2 bases; nucleotides not matched to a gene: 19. The chain's CDR3 is CASSREAWDRGNFGNQPQHF. The CDR3 DNA reads TGCGCCAGCAGCCGCGAAGCCTGGGACAGGGGAAACTTTGGCAATCAGCCCCAGCATTTT.

The rearrangement uses TRBV15 and TRBJ2-3; 8 bases are shared with TRBD2. This CDR3 region has 15 residues. Germline CDR1 LNHNV, CDR2 YYDKDF (reference sequence). After removal of 5 bases from V and 0 bases from J, the junction contained 4 bases not matched to a gene. The CDR3, as DNA: TGTGCCACCAGCGTTAGCGGGATCAGCACAGATACGCAGTATTTT. Translation: CATSVSGISTDTQYF.

This clone was seen just once. V and J are TRBV6-1 and TRBJ1-5; D unclear. The germline V and J ends were trimmed by 10 bases and 9 bases, with 16 bases remaining between them. Germline V gene sequence: CDR1 MNHNS, CDR2 SASEGT. CDR3 length: 12 residues. The CDR3 coding sequence is TGTGCCACCCGGGTTCTTTTTCTGCCCCAGCATTTT. This codes for CATRVLFLPQHF.

The V call is TRBV30, the J call TRBJ1-2; D ambiguous. Trimming removed 0 bases from V and 0 bases from J, with 8 bases in between. CDR3 length equals 14 residues. Germline CDR1 and CDR2: GTSNPN and SVGIG (reference sequence). DNA of the CDR3: TGTGCCTGGAGTGTTGGGATTTCTAACTATGGCTACACCTTC. It translates to CAWSVGISNYGYTF.

The chain recombines TRBV7-2 with TRBJ2-5; D is possibly TRBD1 (5 bases). V was cut by 4 bases and J by 2 bases, with 14 bases left in between. The CDR3 contains 15 residues. Germline lookup yields CDR1 SGHTA and CDR2 FQGNSA. The CDR3 is CASSSTQGKQETQYF. CDR3 nucleotides: TGTGCCAGCAGCTCCACTCAGGGAAAACAAGAGACCCAGTACTTC.

J is TRBJ1-5 and V is TRBV28; 8 positions agree with TRBD1. V was clipped by 3 bases and J by 6 bases; unmatched bases: 10. Germline CDR1 is MDHEN and CDR2 is SYDVKM. This CDR3 has 16 residues. The DNA of the CDR3 is TGTGCCAGCAGTTTGAGCGACAGGGGTTTTAGTCAGCCCCAGCATTTT. It translates to CASSLSDRGFSQPQHF.

This clone was observed once. The J gene is TRBJ1-5, the V gene TRBV5-8; perhaps TRBD1 as D (5 bases). The CDR3 length is 13 residues. Germline V gene data show CDR1 as SGHTS and CDR2 as YDEGEE. V was shortened by 4 bases and J by 5 bases, with 10 bases between the two germline ends. CDR3 sequence: CASSRRGDQPQHF. The CDR3 region has the DNA TGTGCCAGCAGCCGAAGAGGGGATCAGCCCCAGCATTTT.

The chain couples TRBV7-2 to TRBJ2-1; no definite D call. V was clipped by 2 bases and J by 0 bases, with 11 bases between them. Germline V gives CDR1 SGHTA, CDR2 FQGNSA. This CDR3 has 16 residues. CDR3 nucleotide sequence: TGTGCCAGCAGCTTAATGCAGACCATCTCCTACAATGAGCAGTTCTTC. Its protein is CASSLMQTISYNEQFF.